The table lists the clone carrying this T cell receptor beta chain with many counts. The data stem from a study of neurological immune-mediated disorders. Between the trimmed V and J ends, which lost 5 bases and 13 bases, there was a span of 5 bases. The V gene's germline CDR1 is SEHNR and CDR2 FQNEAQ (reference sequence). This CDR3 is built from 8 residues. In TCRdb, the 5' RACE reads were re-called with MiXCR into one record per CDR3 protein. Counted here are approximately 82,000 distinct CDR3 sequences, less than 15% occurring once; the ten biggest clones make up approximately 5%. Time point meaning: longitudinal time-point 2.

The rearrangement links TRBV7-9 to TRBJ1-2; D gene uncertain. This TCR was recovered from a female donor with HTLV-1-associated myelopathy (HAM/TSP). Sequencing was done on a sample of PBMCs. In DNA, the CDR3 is TGTGCCAGCAGCCGTGCCACCTTC. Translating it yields CASSRATF.